The rows below give T cell receptor beta chains drawn from one sample of a study of T cell changes during pregnancy in multiple sclerosis. Sequencing was performed with immunoSEQ multiplex PCR; in TCRdb, only in-frame clones are kept and a portion is missing. The sample shows tens of thousands of clones, around nine tenths of them seen only once. The source material was peripheral blood, sampled in the third trimester of pregnancy. These receptors originate from a female donor with multiple sclerosis, enrolled in a pregnancy study. Each CDR3 is given with its conserved first and last residue. A D gene is named only where the DNA matches it firmly. Clone size is not always given. Where it is, it says once, few, many or a class for expanded clones.

V,D,size,J,DNA,CDR3
TRBV30,TRBD1,-,TRBJ1-1,TGTGCCTGGAGTGGGACAGGGGGTAGAGGGACTGAAGCTTTCTTT,CAWSGTGGRGTEAFF
TRBV30,-,-,TRBJ1-3,TGTGCCTGGAGTGAGCGAGCCAAGGCAGGAAACACCATATATTTT,CAWSERAKAGNTIYF
TRBV7-8,TRBD2,-,TRBJ2-4,TGTGCCAGCAGCTGGACTAGCGGGAGGGCCAAAAACATTCAGTACTTC,CASSWTSGRAKNIQYF
TRBV9,-,-,TRBJ2-3,TGTGCCAGCAGCGCAACGAGCCTAGATACGCAGTATTTT,CASSATSLDTQYF
TRBV9,TRBD2,once,TRBJ2-1,TGTGCCAGCAGCTTAAGGACTAGCGGGAAATGGAATGAGCAGTTCTTC,CASSLRTSGKWNEQFF
TRBV9,-,-,TRBJ2-6,TGTGCCAGCAGCGGAACCGGGACAAGCCCCTCTGGGGCCAACGTCCTGACTTTC,CASSGTGTSPSGANVLTF
TRBV11-2,TRBD2,-,TRBJ2-3,TGTGCCAGCAGCCTGGGGACTAGTGCAGATACGCAGTATTTT,CASSLGTSADTQYF
TRBV4-1,-,-,TRBJ2-1,TGCGCCAGCAGCCAAGACGGAACAGGAGACTATGAGCAGTTCTTC,CASSQDGTGDYEQFF
TRBV7-6,-,-,TRBJ2-7,TGTGCCAGCAGCTTAGCGGCCCCGTACGAGCAGTACTTC,CASSLAAPYEQYF
TRBV2,-,-,TRBJ1-4,TGTGCCAGCAGTGCAGAATTTAATGAAAAACTGTTTTTT,CASSAEFNEKLFF